This T cell receptor beta chain was sequenced during a study of T cell clonality in common variable immunodeficiency. Broader study findings: Compared with controls, CVID subjects had fewer shared TCRbeta clones. Common variable immunodeficiency TCR beta sequences reportedly had fewer deletions and N-nucleotide insertions.

Patients had low serum IgG, IgA and/or IgM and specific antibody deficiency. Blood came from CVID subjects not ill and not taking immunomodulatory or immunosuppressive medication. This clone was found many times. What it recognizes is unknown. The sequence runs out 3 residues before the end of the CDR3; the remainder is reconstructed from the germline J gene. Equal genomic DNA amounts from CVID and control samples were sequenced. The method was immunoSEQ multiplex PCR; TCRdb's version includes in-frame clones alone and lacks a portion of them. The sample has around 40,000 clones, none seen only once. CDR3 length: 15 amino acids. CDR1 and CDR2 from the germline V gene are LGHNT and FRNRAP. Trimming shortened V by 4 bases and J by 6 bases, and 16 bases separated the two germline ends.

What was sequenced was peripheral blood mononuclear cells. The chain joins TRBV12-5 to TRBJ2-1; possible D gene TRBD2, 6 bases. This clonotype was obtained from a human donor with common variable immunodeficiency. CDR3 sequence reads: CASGSPGSEGNEQFF. Incomplete CDR3 DNA: TGTGCTAGTGGTTCTCCCGGATCGGAGGGCAATGAG.